These 25 T cell receptor beta chains were sequenced from one sample in a study of beta chain features in type 1 diabetes. The study's findings and limits: When Type 1 diabetes patients were examined, their TCRB CDR3s proved moderately but significantly shorter in all four CD4+ subsets.

The whole isolated RNA underwent reverse transcription, so sequencing captured expressed TCRB transcripts. TCRdb's table, derived via immunoSEQ multiplex PCR, lists solely in-frame clones and lacks some. The sample consists of 600,000 to 700,000 clones, 9.5% to 15% of them appearing once. These TCRs are of unknown antigen specificity. The specimen was naive CD4+ T cells from blood. These receptors came from a man in his thirties or forties with type 1 diabetes.

This chain joins TRBV7-9 and TRBJ2-5; 9 bases align to TRBD2. The germline V gene has CDR1 SEHNR and CDR2 FQNEAQ (reference sequence). J was trimmed by 5 bases and V by 3 bases; bases with no gene match: 4. The CDR3 runs 14 residues. CDR3 in amino acids: CASSFGLASETQYF. The CDR3 DNA sequence: TGTGCCAGCAGCTTCGGACTAGCGTCGGAGACCCAGTACTTC.

This clone was observed a handful of times. The chain carries TRBV14 and TRBJ1-1; possible D gene TRBD1, 5 bases. The V and J ends lost 1 base and 3 bases respectively, with 18 bases between them. The CDR3 sequence is 17 residues long. Germline V CDR1 and CDR2: SGHDN, FVKESK. CDR3 in amino acids: CASSQVLGAGYDTEAFF. The DNA of the CDR3 is TGTGCCAGCAGCCAAGTATTAGGGGCGGGGTACGACACTGAAGCTTTCTTT.

V gene TRBV7-2 combines with J gene TRBJ1-2, with a tentative D call TRBD1 (5 bases). Germline CDR1 reads SGHTA; CDR2 reads FQGNSA. V was trimmed by 6 bases and J by 6 bases, leaving 26 bases between them. CDR3 length: 17 residues. CDR3 in DNA: TGTGCCAGCAGTTCCAACAACGGGGCGGGCACTAGGGATGGCTACACCTTC. Its protein product is CASSSNNGAGTRDGYTF.

This clone was counted a single time. This rearrangement joins TRBV6-5 to TRBJ1-2; D not certain. Trimming shortened V by 10 bases and J by 0 bases, and 6 bases separated the two germline ends. Germline CDR1 is MNHEY and CDR2 is SVGAGI. The CDR3 loop spans 11 amino acids. CDR3 amino acids: CATEANYGYTF. CDR3 bases: TGTGCCACGGAGGCTAACTATGGCTACACCTTC.

This clone was observed a handful of times. This chain joins TRBV28 and TRBJ2-7, with D possibly TRBD1 on 5 matching bases. This CDR3 is 14 amino acids long. The ends were cut back, 2 bases at V and 4 bases at J, with 12 bases in the middle. Germline V lookup: CDR1 MDHEN, CDR2 SYDVKM. CDR3 amino acids: CASSLHQGSYEQYF. The CDR3 coding sequence is TGTGCCAGCAGTTTACATCAGGGCTCGTACGAGCAGTACTTC.

In its sample, this clone was seen a few times. This chain uses TRBV7-2 with TRBJ2-7, with a possible D match to TRBD2 (5 bases). With 1 base removed from V and 6 bases from J, the gap between germline ends came to 13 bases. CDR1 is SGHTA and CDR2 is FQGNSA in the germline V gene. The CDR3 extends over 14 amino acids. CDR3 residues: CASSLVAGPGEQYF. The CDR3 DNA reads as TGTGCCAGCAGCTTAGTCGCGGGTCCGGGCGAGCAGTACTTC.

This clone has only a few counts. The V gene is TRBV4-3, the J gene TRBJ2-2; the D is unclear. The V end lost 4 bases, the J end lost 1 base, and 7 bases lay between the germline ends. Germline loops: CDR1 LGHNA, CDR2 YSLEER. This CDR3 has 14 amino acids. In DNA, the CDR3 is TGCGCCAGCAGCCTGTCCGAGAACACCGGGGAGCTGTTTTTT. Protein sequence: CASSLSENTGELFF.

This clone showed up just a few times. The chain links TRBV7-9 to TRBJ2-4; the match to TRBD1 covers 7 bases. CDR3 length: 14 amino acids. Per the germline V gene, CDR1 is SEHNR and CDR2 is FQNEAQ (reference sequence). V lost 4 bases and J lost 7; bases outside the gene matches: 7. The CDR3 DNA follows: TGTGCCAGCAGCTCACAGGGGATCGGGAACATTCAGTACTTC. Translating gives CASSSQGIGNIQYF.

This clone was picked up a small number of times. CDR3 sequence: CASGTSGGAENEQFF. DNA for the CDR3: TGTGCCTCCGGGACTAGCGGGGGGGCCGAAAATGAGCAGTTCTTC. The chain recombines TRBV30 with TRBJ2-1; TRBD2 aligns across 16 bases. The CDR3 is made up of 15 amino acids. Looked up from germline, CDR1 is GTSNPN and CDR2 is SVGIG (reference sequence). The ends lost 7 bases at V and 7 bases at J; junction bases unmatched: 7.

This chain connects TRBV5-1 to TRBJ2-7; D may be TRBD1 (6 bases). V was pared by 1 base and J by 7 bases, with 15 bases between. The germline V gene encodes CDR1 SGHRS and CDR2 YFSETQ. CDR3 length equals 14 residues. The DNA of the CDR3 is TGCGCCAGCAGCTTGTCGACAGGAGCTACGGAGCAGTACTTC. This sequence encodes CASSLSTGATEQYF.

This clone was detected a few times. The chain recombines TRBV28 with TRBJ2-4; tentatively, D is TRBD1 or TRBD2 (5 bases each). Trimming left V 1 base short and J 2 bases short, with 15 bases between. Per germline, CDR1 MDHEN and CDR2 SYDVKM. The CDR3 length is 17 residues. This CDR3 is CASSLFGDHLSKNIQYF. CDR3 sequence (DNA): TGTGCCAGCAGTTTATTTGGGGACCACTTATCCAAAAACATTCAGTACTTC.

The rearrangement uses TRBV30 and TRBJ1-3, with D possibly TRBD1 on 5 matching bases. V was cut by 0 bases and J by 4 bases, with 10 bases left in between. There are 14 residues in the CDR3. CDR1 is GTSNPN and CDR2 is SVGIG in the germline V gene (reference sequence). The CDR3, as DNA: TGTGCCTGGAGTGTCGGGACTGAGGGAAACACCATATATTTT. Encoded protein: CAWSVGTEGNTIYF.

This chain joins TRBV6-5 and TRBJ1-2, with 9 bases matching TRBD1. Looked up from germline, CDR1 is MNHEY and CDR2 is SVGAGI. J lost 8 bases, V lost 4 bases, and 5 bases had no gene match. The CDR3 consists of 13 residues. The CDR3: CASSSRDRDGYTF. CDR3 nucleotides: TGTGCCAGCAGTTCCCGGGACAGGGACGGCTACACCTTC.

Note on this clone: This sample also contains other DNA sequences that code for the same CDR3. This chain links TRBV7-3 with TRBJ1-1; perhaps TRBD1 as D (5 bases). The V end lost 5 bases, the J end lost 0 bases, and 10 bases lay between the germline ends. The CDR3 contains 14 residues. Germline-derived CDR1 and CDR2 are SGHTA and FQGTGA. The CDR3 region is CASSLGTVNTEAFF. The CDR3 DNA reads TGTGCCAGCAGCCTTGGGACGGTGAACACTGAAGCTTTCTTT. The full variable domain, its missing parts supplied by reference TRBV7-3 and TRBJ1-1, is GAGVSQTPSNKVTEKGKYVELRCDPISGHTALYWYRQSLGQGPEFLIYFQGTGAADDSGLPNDRFFAVRPEGSVSTLKIQRTERGDSAVYLCASSLGTVNTEAFFGQGTRLTVV.

This clone has a handful of counts. The gene calls are TRBV5-1 and TRBJ1-1; no definite D call. CDR1 SGHRS and CDR2 YFSETQ come from the germline V gene. The CDR3 is 14 amino acids. V lost 1 base and J lost 2, with 9 bases in between. In nucleotides, the CDR3 is TGCGCCAGCAGCTTGTTTTCGCTAAACACTGAAGCTTTCTTT. Translating gives CASSLFSLNTEAFF.

In this sample, this clone turned up a few times. The J gene is TRBJ2-3, the V gene TRBV2; no clear D. The CDR3 contains 18 residues. CDR1 is SNHLY, CDR2 FYNNEI, per germline. Trimming removed 2 bases at V and 2 bases at J, with 20 bases between. The CDR3 here is CASSESLVTTFLTDTQYF. The DNA of the CDR3 is TGTGCCAGCAGTGAAAGCCTAGTCACTACCTTTCTCACAGATACGCAGTATTTT.

The gene calls are TRBV6-5 and TRBJ1-3; D perhaps matches TRBD1 (6 bases). Germline-derived CDR1 and CDR2 are MNHEY and SVGAGI. The CDR3 extends over 15 amino acids. Deletions cut 0 bases from V and 5 bases from J, with 11 bases between. This CDR3 is CASSYSSDRRNTIYF. CDR3 in DNA: TGTGCCAGCAGTTACTCGAGTGACAGGAGAAACACCATATATTTT.

This clone was detected a few times. Additional DNA sequences in this sample encode the identical CDR3. The rearrangement links TRBV9 to TRBJ1-2; D gene ambiguous. The CDR3 totals 13 residues. CDR1 is SGDLS and CDR2 is YYNGEE in the germline V gene. V was pared by 0 bases and J by 2 bases, with 5 bases between. CDR3: CASSVGQNYGYTF. The CDR3 nucleotides read TGTGCCAGCAGCGTAGGGCAGAACTATGGCTACACCTTC.

V usage is TRBV30 and J usage is TRBJ1-4; the D gene is possibly TRBD1 (6 bases). This CDR3 spans 13 amino acids. Germline lookup yields CDR1 GTSNPN and CDR2 SVGIG (reference sequence). V was trimmed by 2 bases and J by 10 bases, leaving 14 bases between them. The CDR3 here is CAWSNPGGGKLFF. The CDR3 DNA follows: TGTGCCTGGAGTAACCCTGGAGGGGGAAAACTGTTTTTT.

This chain joins TRBV27 and TRBJ2-5; D not resolved. The CDR3 is 14 amino acids. V lost 6 bases and J 5 bases, leaving 16 bases between the germline ends. The germline V gene has CDR1 MNHEY and CDR2 SMNVEV (reference sequence). CDR3 coding DNA: TGTGCCAGCAGACGGGCCGAATACCCGGAGACCCAGTACTTC. Amino acids: CASRRAEYPETQYF.

In its sample, this clone was seen a few times. This rearrangement joins TRBV29-1 to TRBJ2-7; TRBD2 is a possible D gene (7 bases). The CDR3 consists of 14 residues. Trimming pared 7 bases from V and 2 bases from J, leaving 18 bases between. Germline V lookup: CDR1 SQVTM, CDR2 ANQGSEA. CDR3 region: CSARTAGGTYEQYF. In DNA form, the CDR3 reads TGCAGCGCACGGACAGCCGGGGGGACCTACGAGCAGTACTTC.

This clone was picked up a small number of times. This chain links TRBV4-1 with TRBJ2-5, with D possibly matching TRBD2 (6 bases). CDR1 is MGHRA, CDR2 YSYEKL, per germline. Trimming shortened V by 3 bases and J by 5 bases, and 13 bases separated the two germline ends. This CDR3 is built from 14 residues. In DNA, the CDR3 is TGCGCCAGCAGCCAGGGGGGAAACCTCGAGACCCAGTACTTC. Translated, it gives CASSQGGNLETQYF.

This clone appeared many times. The V gene is TRBV14, the J gene TRBJ1-4, with 7 bases that match TRBD1. V trimming: 4 bases; J trimming: 11 bases; junction bases outside the gene matches: 13. Germline CDR1 and CDR2: SGHDN and FVKESK. The CDR3 totals 15 residues. DNA of the CDR3: TGTGCCAGCAGCCGAGGAGGGACAGACTTCCTTAAACTGTTTTTT. Residues: CASSRGGTDFLKLFF.

This clone was counted a few times. V usage is TRBV7-9 and J usage is TRBJ2-3; TRBD1 might be the D (6 bases). Trimming left V 4 bases short and J 3 bases short, with 11 bases between. This CDR3 spans 14 amino acids. Looked up from germline, CDR1 is SEHNR and CDR2 is FQNEAQ (reference sequence). In DNA, the CDR3 is TGTGCCAGCAGCTGGACCGGGACAACAGATACGCAGTATTTT. It yields the protein CASSWTGTTDTQYF. Complete variable domain (other parts from reference TRBV7-9 and TRBJ2-3): DTGVSQNPRHKITKRGQNVTFRCDPISEHNRLYWYRQTLGQGPEFLTYFQNEAQLEKSRLLSDRFSAERPKGSFSTLEIQRTEQGDSAMYLCASSWTGTTDTQYFGPGTRLTVL.

In this sample, this clone turned up a few times. The rearrangement uses TRBV30 and TRBJ2-5; D is ambiguous. The V gene lost 5 bases and the J gene lost 4 bases, with 5 bases spanning the gap. The CDR3 runs 10 residues. Germline CDR1 is GTSNPN and CDR2 is SVGIG (reference sequence). CDR3 bases: TGTGCCTGGGGGATAGAGACCCAGTACTTC. Protein: CAWGIETQYF.